One T cell receptor beta chain is described in this entry. The data belong to a study of blood T cell repertoires in COVID-19. Germline CDR1 reads ENHRY; CDR2 reads SYGVKD. V lost 1 base and J lost 6, with 12 bases in between. This CDR3 comprises 14 residues. Participant age was roughly 18 to 95 years, and participants resided in roughly 25 US areas. Original processing notes: Reference gene primers were amplified, and this amplification served to estimate nucleated cell counts. Some clones are missing from TCRdb's copy, which holds only in-frame ones; the method was immunoSEQ multiplex PCR. The V and J calls and clone size were taken over from that table, and D and trimming were inferred from the DNA. The table records roughly 200,000 clones, 85% of them present only once.

The chain uses TRBV10-3 and TRBJ1-1; weak D call: TRBD1 (5 bases). The clonotype comes from a man aged 40-49 years who had recovered from COVID-19. The specimen sequenced was PBMCs or T cells enriched from blood (not recorded which). The CDR3 spells CAISEYQGVAEAFF. The CDR3 DNA is TGTGCCATCAGTGAGTATCAGGGTGTTGCTGAAGCTTTCTTT.